This T cell receptor (beta chain) was identified in a study of vaccination effects on CD4 cells after COVID-19. Study results and limitations: Healthy vaccinees had only 1 of 255 vaccine-induced clones cross-react with common cold coronaviruses.

The CDR3 consists of 16 residues. The germline V and J ends were trimmed by 1 base and 1 base, with 13 bases remaining between them. Germline values: CDR1 MDHEN, CDR2 SYDVKM. Antigen-specific CD4+ T cells were expanded (with viral peptide pools) by the ViraFEST assay ahead of sequencing. The culture ran for roughly 10 days before CD4+ T cells were isolated. Two doses of either BNT162b2 or mRNA-1273 were given to each participant. This clone was counted a single time. What it recognizes is unknown. Profiling relied on immunoSEQ multiplex PCR, and the TCRdb table lists in-frame clones only, not all of them. The top ten hold approximately 12% of the sample, which has 30,000 to 40,000 clones, roughly two thirds seen once.

This sequence joins TRBV28 and TRBJ2-5; D not resolved. The sample here was CD4+ T cells from PBMCs cultured with HCoV-229E spike peptides, taken after COVID-19 vaccination. This clonotype originated in a human donor who received a COVID-19 vaccine. The CDR3 spells CASSLLGWSGQETQYF. CDR3 DNA sequence: TGTGCCAGCAGTTTATTAGGGTGGTCGGGCCAAGAGACCCAGTACTTC.